A selection of T cell receptor beta chains follows, all from one sample in a study of breast tumors, draining lymph nodes, adjacent tissues. TCRdb re-called the multiplex PCR reads through MiXCR, storing one row per CDR3 protein. This sample has more than 250,000 distinct CDR3 sequences, with 30% to 35% found just once. Source material: axillary lymph node tissue. The receptors come from a female donor with breast cancer. Some clones in this sample may be carry-over from other donors' samples. The CDR3 runs from the conserved cysteine through the conserved F or W. D genes are given only for firm matches. Clone sizes are given selectively: once, few, many, or a class where the clone is expanded.

CDR3 protein,CDR3 DNA,clone size,V gene,D gene,J gene
CASSTGTSGQYF,TGTGCCAGCAGCACAGGGACTAGCGGGCAGTACTTC,once,TRBV7-3,TRBD2,TRBJ2-7
CASSPHFPSGRGVAYEQYF,TGTGCCAGCAGCCCCCACTTCCCATCGGGAAGAGGGGTTGCCTACGAGCAGTACTTC,NA,TRBV11-3,NA,TRBJ2-7
CASSDRDRTSGANVLTF,TGTGCCAGCAGTGACCGGGACAGGACCTCTGGGGCCAACGTCCTGACTTTC,many,TRBV6-5,TRBD1,TRBJ2-6
CASQRGQGSLGSPLHF,TGTGCCAGCCAAAGGGGACAGGGAAGTCTGGGTTCACCCCTCCACTTT,many,TRBV19,TRBD1,TRBJ1-6
CASSLSGTGLRDGYTF,TGTGCCAGCAGCTTATCGGGGACAGGGTTGAGGGATGGCTACACCTTC,many,TRBV7-9,TRBD1,TRBJ1-2
CASTIRGGPYNEQFF,TGTGCCAGCACCATCCGGGGGGGCCCCTACAATGAGCAGTTCTTC,NA,TRBV27,TRBD2,TRBJ2-1
CASSLGEAGGQETQYF,TGTGCTAGCAGCTTAGGCGAGGCAGGGGGCCAAGAGACCCAGTACTTC,many,TRBV7-7,TRBD1,TRBJ2-5
CASSRRLAGGWYEQFF,TGTGCCAGCAGCCGGCGACTAGCGGGGGGCTGGTATGAGCAGTTCTTC,many,TRBV4-2,TRBD2,TRBJ2-1
CASSFVSDRHSGNPF,TGTGCCAGCAGCTTTGTGAGCGACCGACACTCTGGAAACCCCTTC,NA,TRBV7-8,NA,TRBJ1-2
CASSREFTIYF,TGTGCCAGCAGCCGGGAGTTCACCATATATTTT,many,TRBV7-9,NA,TRBJ1-3
CASSTRAVNTEAFF,TGTGCCAGTAGTACCCGGGCGGTGAACACTGAAGCTTTCTTT,NA,TRBV19,NA,TRBJ1-1
CASSLGSGTIPYNEQFF,TGTGCCAGCAGTTTAGGTAGCGGGACGATACCCTACAATGAGCAGTTCTTC,many,TRBV12-3/TRBV12-4,TRBD2,TRBJ2-1
CASSLGASRGGYNEQFF,TGTGCCAGCAGCTTAGGGGCTAGCCGAGGTGGTTACAATGAGCAGTTCTTC,many,TRBV7-2,NA,TRBJ2-1
CASSLVTGTDTRYF,TGTGCCAGCAGCTTAGTTACGGGTACAGATACGCGGTATTTT,NA,TRBV11-3,NA,TRBJ2-3
CASSLVISGGGDTQYF,TGTGCCAGCAGCTTAGTTATATCAGGCGGTGGAGATACGCAGTATTTT,many,TRBV7-9,NA,TRBJ2-3
CAGSSPSGNQPQHF,TGTGCCGGCAGTTCCCCTTCGGGGAATCAGCCCCAGCATTTT,NA,TRBV27,NA,TRBJ1-5
CASSEVGPGADTQYF,TGTGCCAGCAGTGAAGTAGGACCCGGGGCAGATACGCAGTATTTT,many,TRBV2,NA,TRBJ2-3
CASSLVVSERDTQYF,TGTGCCAGCAGCTTAGTTGTCTCGGAGAGGGATACGCAGTATTTT,many,TRBV7-9,NA,TRBJ2-3
CSARESGKVSGELFF,TGCAGTGCTAGAGAGAGCGGGAAGGTTTCAGGGGAGCTGTTTTTT,many,TRBV20-1,TRBD2,TRBJ2-2
CASSANSGRDTQYF,TGTGCCAGCAGCGCTAATAGCGGGAGAGATACGCAGTATTTT,NA,TRBV12-3/TRBV12-4,TRBD2,TRBJ2-3
CASSKGGSSYNEQFF,TGTGCCAGTAGTAAGGGGGGTAGTTCCTACAATGAGCAGTTCTTC,many,TRBV19,NA,TRBJ2-1
CASSLAGGGAHEQYF,TGTGCCAGCAGCTTGGCCGGTGGGGGAGCCCACGAGCAGTACTTC,once,TRBV5-6,NA,TRBJ2-7
CSAHYRNLGSGTQYF,TGCAGTGCTCACTACCGAAACTTAGGGTCGGGGACCCAGTACTTC,many,TRBV20-1,NA,TRBJ2-5